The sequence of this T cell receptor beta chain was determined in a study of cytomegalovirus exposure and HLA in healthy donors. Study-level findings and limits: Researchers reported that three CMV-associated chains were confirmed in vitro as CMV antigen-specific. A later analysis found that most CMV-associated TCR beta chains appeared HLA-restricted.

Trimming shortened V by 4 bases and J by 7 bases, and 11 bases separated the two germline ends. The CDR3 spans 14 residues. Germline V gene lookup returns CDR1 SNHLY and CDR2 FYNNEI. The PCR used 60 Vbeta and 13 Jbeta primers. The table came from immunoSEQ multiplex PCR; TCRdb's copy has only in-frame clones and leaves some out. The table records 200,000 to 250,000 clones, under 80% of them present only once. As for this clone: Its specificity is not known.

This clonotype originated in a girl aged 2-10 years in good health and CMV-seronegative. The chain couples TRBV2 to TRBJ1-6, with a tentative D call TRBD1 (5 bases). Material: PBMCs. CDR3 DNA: TGTGCCAGCAGTGTCGGGGGATCCAATTCACCCCTCCACTTT. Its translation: CASSVGGSNSPLHF.